The subject of this entry is one TCR beta chain. Its antigen is undetermined. Regarding treatment: 15 to 20 received Ad26.COV2.S at low or high dose, single or two shots; about 5 received placebo; per-sample allocation not given. It was on day 63 after the first vaccine or placebo injection that samples were taken. The sample belongs to a study of Ad26.COV2.S vaccination and SARS-CoV-2 variants. As for the study in general: As a participant in COV1001, the donor was in the Ad26.COV2.S trial arm. Overall study findings and caveats: The breadth of spike-specific CD8+ and CD4+ T cell responses after vaccination was reportedly substantial. Total T cell responses, in the TCR breadth and depth analyses, may have been underestimated. Whether participants received vaccine or placebo, their non-spike TCR breadth was similar.

Measured with immunoSEQ multiplex PCR; TCRdb has only the in-frame clones, and not every one. Here the sample spans hundreds of thousands of clones, roughly 84% being singletons. The length of the CDR3 is 16 residues. V lost 0 bases, J lost 2 bases, and 16 bases lay in between. The germline V gene encodes CDR1 GTSNPN and CDR2 SVGIG (reference sequence). The V gene is TRBV30, the J gene TRBJ1-2; perhaps TRBD1 as D (5 bases). The source is a person aged 18-65 years who received the Ad26.COV2.S COVID-19 vaccine or a placebo. The starting material was peripheral blood, obtained in a trial of Ad26.COV2.S vaccine versus placebo. The CDR3 is CAWSVRRDRPNYGYTF. CDR3 bases: TGTGCCTGGAGTGTCCGACGGGACCGACCAAACTATGGCTACACCTTC.